A selection of T cell receptor beta chains follows, all from one sample in a study of blood T cell repertoires in COVID-19. The repertoire was sequenced with immunoSEQ multiplex PCR; TCRdb's copy has only in-frame clones and lacks some. There are 380,000 or so clones in the sample; around 90% occur only once, and 2% to 2.5% lies in the top ten. Material for sequencing was PBMCs or T cells enriched from blood (not recorded which). These receptors all come from a woman aged 40 to 50 with acute COVID-19. The CDR3 runs from the conserved cysteine through the conserved F or W. The order of the fields is J gene, V gene, clone size, D gene, CDR3 DNA, CDR3 protein. D genes are given only for firm matches. Clone size appears in some rows only: once, few, many, or a class for an expanded clone.

J: TRBJ1-1
V: TRBV5-8
size: .
D: .
DNA: TGTGCCAGCAGCTTGGGGGGGCTAAACACTGAAGCTTTCTTT
CDR3: CASSLGGLNTEAFF

J: TRBJ1-1
V: TRBV2
size: .
D: TRBD1
DNA: TGTGCCAGCAGTGAAAGGGGGCGGACTGAAGCTTTCTTT
CDR3: CASSERGRTEAFF

J: TRBJ1-2
V: TRBV15
size: .
D: .
DNA: TGTGCCACCAGCAGAGGAGGGAGCAACTATGGCTACACCTTC
CDR3: CATSRGGSNYGYTF

J: TRBJ1-6
V: TRBV19
size: few
D: .
DNA: TGTGCCAGTAGTATAGAACGAGAGTCACCCCTCCACTTT
CDR3: CASSIERESPLHF

J: TRBJ2-1
V: TRBV5-8
size: .
D: TRBD2
DNA: TGTGCCAGCAGCTCCGGGACTAGCGGTTCCAATGAGCAGTTCTTC
CDR3: CASSSGTSGSNEQFF

J: TRBJ2-2
V: TRBV24-1
size: .
D: TRBD1
DNA: TGTGCCACCAGTGGTTCGACAGGGGGATGGACCGGGGAGCTGTTTTTT
CDR3: CATSGSTGGWTGELFF

J: TRBJ1-4
V: TRBV12-3/TRBV12-4
size: few
D: .
DNA: TGTGCCAGCAGTTTTAGTGAAAAACTGTTTTTT
CDR3: CASSFSEKLFF

J: TRBJ1-2
V: TRBV7-9
size: few
D: TRBD1
DNA: TGTGCCAGCAGCTCCTCGGACAGGGACTATGGCTACACCTTC
CDR3: CASSSSDRDYGYTF

J: TRBJ2-7
V: TRBV7-6
size: .
D: .
DNA: TGTGCCAGCAGCTCTACCGGAGGCACGCGAGCCGACGAGCAGTACTTC
CDR3: CASSSTGGTRADEQYF

J: TRBJ1-5
V: TRBV27
size: .
D: .
DNA: TGTGCCAGCGGAGACGGCAACCCGTATCAGCCCCAGCATTTT
CDR3: CASGDGNPYQPQHF

J: TRBJ2-7
V: TRBV4-1
size: .
D: .
DNA: TGCGCCAGCAGCCAAGAATCCGGGGTTTTGCGTGAGCAGTACTTC
CDR3: CASSQESGVLREQYF

J: TRBJ1-1
V: TRBV5-6
size: .
D: .
DNA: TGTGCCAGCAGCTTTACTGTAGCTGAAGCTTTCTTT
CDR3: CASSFTVAEAFF